This TCR beta chain emerged from a study of human T cells and chemical hapten exposure. Study details: Investigators sensitized 2 cm by 2 cm of upper inner arm skin with 2% DPC. The cohort included alopecia areata under or over 50% scalp, totalis and universalis. Whole-study results and caveats: Counts of expanded TCRs at PT1 were positively correlated with patch test score.

TCRdb redid the calling of the RACE reads with MiXCR, one entry per CDR3 protein. Among roughly 30,000 distinct CDR3 sequences listed, 8.5% to 9.5% were seen once. CDR3 length equals 16 residues. After removal of 5 bases from V and 0 bases from J, the junction contained 7 bases not matched to a gene. The table lists this clonotype with a few counts. Antigen: not known. Indicated time point: patch test 2, 6 weeks after DPC sensitization. Treatment of the sample: therapeutic diphenylcyclopropenone sensitization with weekly scalp DPC. Phlebotomy was performed prior to application of every patch test. This TCR was sampled from a man younger than 40 with alopecia areata. Some clones in this sample may be carry-over from other donors' samples. The sample here was whole blood, taken in connection with sensitization to the hapten diphenylcyclopropenone (DPC). J is TRBJ2-1 and V is TRBV12-3 or TRBV12-4, with 7 bases aligning to TRBD2. CDR3 amino acids: CASSLSGKSSYNEQFF. CDR3 in DNA: TGTGCCAGCAGTCTAAGCGGGAAGAGCTCCTACAATGAGCAGTTCTTC.